Sequencing of this TCR beta chain was carried out in a study of CD8 T cells in ankylosing spondylitis (dated by TCRdb to about 2017). In the study overall: The study profiled T cell receptor beta repertoires in healthy donors and ankylosing spondylitis patients to find disease-linked TCR variants. The full study cohort comprised 25 or so ankylosing spondylitis patients and some 100 healthy donors. Peripheral blood was sampled, and synovial fluid was also collected from ankylosing spondylitis patients. Overall study results and their limits: Blood from ankylosing spondylitis patients appeared to be characterized by a TCR beta motif made up of several highly homologous amino acid variants. Some TCR beta motif variants had previously been reported in synovial fluid and blood of reactive arthritis patients, which suggested common disease-initiation mechanisms. In peripheral blood, the disease-linked clones were found at relatively low frequencies and had a CD8+ phenotype. The disease-linked clones were reported as significantly enriched in matched synovial fluid samples from ankylosing spondylitis patients.

For each ankylosing spondylitis patient, the synovial fluid sample was matched to a blood sample from that same patient. This clonotype appeared many times. No antigen is known for it. Per-nucleotide qualities are absent, and no much larger clonotype sits a single base away. Data came from an Illumina HiSeq 2500. TCR beta libraries were prepared by quantitative 5'-RACE with molecular barcodes. Per the authors' processing: Disease-linked TCR variants were identified with a new computational method built on a probabilistic model of VDJ rearrangement. TCRdb trimmed the raw reads at Q25, called clones with MiXCR and kept productive beta chains. Rows with a matching CDR3 protein are joined into one entry that keeps the most common DNA and genes. Clone size and V and J calls follow TCRdb, not the original study. The sample includes 130,000 to 150,000 distinct CDR3 sequences, with 7% to 10% observed a single time. Jointly, the top ten make up about 7.1% of the sample.

The CDR3 holds 15 amino acids from the cysteine to the phenylalanine. Only the CDR3 part of the read is kept: 45 bases, read in frame from the first base. The germline V gene (reference sequence) supplies CDR1 LGHDT and CDR2 YNNKEL. Deletion took 3 bases off V and 0 bases off J, with a span of 12 bases between the germline ends. This TCR derives from a male donor with ankylosing spondylitis. The rearranged segments are TRBV3-1 and TRBJ2-7, and possibly TRBD1, on 6 matching bases. The material sequenced was synovial fluid, either unsorted or a sorted T cell fraction (not recorded which). This receptor has the CDR3 CASSQKQGFSYEQYF. The DNA is TGTGCCAGCAGCCAGAAACAGGGCTTCTCCTACGAGCAGTACTTC.